These 21 T cell receptor beta chains were sequenced from one sample in a study of blood T cell repertoires in COVID-19. The repertoire was sequenced with immunoSEQ multiplex PCR; TCRdb's copy has only in-frame clones and lacks some. This table holds fewer than 200,000 clones, around 76% found once. The sequencing sample was made of peripheral blood. The receptors shown here come from a woman aged 70-85 years with acute or convalescent COVID-19.

The chain uses TRBV7-9 and TRBJ1-1; unclear D gene. Trimming stripped 1 base from V and 3 bases from J, with 6 bases between. The CDR3 is 13 amino acids. The germline V gene has CDR1 SEHNR and CDR2 FQNEAQ (reference sequence). CDR3 sequence (DNA): TGTGCCAGCAGCTTAGAGACTTACACTGAAGCTTTCTTT. As protein: CASSLETYTEAFF.

This chain connects TRBV4-1 to TRBJ2-1; 9 bases fit TRBD1. This CDR3 is 16 amino acids long. CDR1 and CDR2 from the germline V gene are MGHRA and YSYEKL. The J segment lost 4 bases and the V segment lost 1 base, leaving 5 bases of the junction unmatched. This chain's CDR3 is CASSQVGTGTYNEQFF. The CDR3 DNA is TGCGCCAGCAGCCAAGTGGGGACAGGGACATACAATGAGCAGTTCTTC.

The rearrangement links TRBV29-1 to TRBJ2-5, with D unclear. The CDR3 is made up of 10 amino acids. The germline V gene encodes CDR1 SQVTM and CDR2 ANQGSEA. Trimming cost V 8 bases and J 7 bases, with 11 bases left between them. Here the CDR3 DNA reads TGCAGCTCCGAATCGGGGACCCAGTACTTC. Protein product: CSSESGTQYF.

The chain uses TRBV5-1 and TRBJ2-3, with TRBD2 identical over 7 bases. V lost 0 bases to trimming and J lost 2 bases; unmatched junction nucleotides: 9. Looked up from germline, CDR1 is SGHRS and CDR2 is YFSETQ. CDR3 size: 17 residues. As DNA, the CDR3 is TGCGCCAGCAGCTTGGGGTCTAGGACTAGTCCCACAGATACGCAGTATTTT. Translating gives CASSLGSRTSPTDTQYF.

This CDR3 is CASSKWTSGRARNEQFF. The CDR3 nucleotides are TGTGCCAGCAGTAAATGGACTAGCGGGAGGGCCCGCAATGAGCAGTTCTTC. The genes are TRBV27 and TRBJ2-1; TRBD2 matches 15 bases. After removal of 5 bases from V and 6 bases from J, the junction contained 8 bases not matched to a gene. The CDR3 length is 17 residues. Germline values: CDR1 MNHEY, CDR2 SMNVEV (reference sequence).

V usage is TRBV18 and J usage is TRBJ1-2, with D tentatively TRBD1 (5 bases). The germline CDR1 and CDR2 sequences are KGHSH and LQKENI. V lost 3 bases to trimming and J lost 8 bases, with 16 bases between them. The CDR3 runs to 14 residues. The CDR3 sequence is CASSPGQSIGGYTF. CDR3 DNA sequence: TGTGCCAGCTCACCGGGGCAATCGATAGGAGGCTACACCTTC.

This clone was seen only once. This chain uses TRBV3-1 (or the pseudogene TRBV3-2) with TRBJ1-6, with TRBD1 identical over 7 bases. This CDR3 has 14 amino acids. Trimming removed 9 bases from V and 7 bases from J; junction bases left unmatched: 9. Germline values: CDR1 LGHDT, CDR2 YNNKEL (reference sequence). CDR3 nucleotide sequence: TGTGCCAGTAGACGACAGGGTGGGAATTCACCCCTCCACTTT. Protein sequence: CASRRQGGNSPLHF.

The CDR3 nucleotides read TGTGCCAGCAGCCCGAGGGATTTTACAGATACGCAGTATTTT. Protein: CASSPRDFTDTQYF. J is TRBJ2-3 and V is TRBV5-4, with a possible D match to TRBD2 (5 bases). V dropped 4 bases and J dropped 3 bases, with 12 bases sitting between them. This CDR3 comprises 14 residues. Germline V gene lookup returns CDR1 SGHNT and CDR2 YYREEE (reference sequence).

V gene TRBV14 combines with J gene TRBJ2-2; TRBD1 might be the D (6 bases). V lost 1 base to trimming and J lost 6 bases, with 12 bases between them. Looked up from germline, CDR1 is SGHDN and CDR2 is FVKESK. The CDR3 length is 15 residues. Here the CDR3 reads CASSQVSTGPGELFF. DNA of the CDR3: TGTGCCAGCAGCCAAGTCTCAACAGGGCCCGGGGAGCTGTTTTTT.

The chain joins TRBV10-2 to TRBJ1-5; a possible D gene is TRBD1 (5 bases). Between the trimmed V and J ends, which lost 8 bases and 2 bases, there was a span of 10 bases. The CDR3 runs to 13 residues. Germline V gene sequence: CDR1 WSHSY, CDR2 SAAADI. CDR3 in amino acids: CASGIRGNQPQHF. The CDR3 region has the DNA TGCGCCAGCGGCATCAGGGGCAATCAGCCCCAGCATTTT.

This chain connects TRBV6-5 to TRBJ2-1; a possible D gene is TRBD1 (6 bases). Germline-derived CDR1 and CDR2 are MNHEY and SVGAGI. V lost 4 bases and J lost 5, with 9 bases in between. The CDR3 is made up of 13 amino acids. The CDR3 nucleotides read TGTGCCAGCAGTTCCGGGACACACAATGAGCAGTTCTTC. Its protein product is CASSSGTHNEQFF.

The gene calls are TRBV28 and TRBJ2-7; 8 positions match TRBD2. The CDR3 has 14 residues. Per the germline V gene, CDR1 is MDHEN and CDR2 is SYDVKM. V lost 2 bases, J lost 3 bases, and 3 bases stayed unmatched. CDR3 bases: TGTGCCAGCAGTTTACGGCTAGCGGGCTACGAGCAGTACTTC. It yields the protein CASSLRLAGYEQYF.

The CDR3 protein is CASSSGGPVGTQHF. The CDR3 nucleotides are TGTGCCAGTAGTTCAGGGGGGCCCGTGGGGACCCAGCATTTT. V gene TRBV19 combines with J gene TRBJ1-5; 7 bases are a match to TRBD1. CDR1 is LNHDA and CDR2 is SQIVND in the germline V gene (reference sequence). J gave up 11 bases and V 5 bases, and 12 bases lay outside the gene matches. The CDR3 covers 14 residues.

The rearrangement joins TRBV19 to TRBJ1-1, with 11 bases that match TRBD1. This CDR3 is built from 17 residues. V shed 5 bases, J shed 1 base, and the junction held 9 bases outside the gene matches. Germline V gives CDR1 LNHDA, CDR2 SQIVND (reference sequence). The CDR3 here is CASSAGQGAARNTEAFF. The CDR3 nucleotides are TGTGCCAGTAGTGCCGGACAGGGGGCGGCTAGGAACACTGAAGCTTTCTTT.

This sequence joins TRBV4-1 and TRBJ1-5; 8 bases agree with TRBD1. CDR3 length: 15 amino acids. With V trimmed by 6 bases and J by 1 base, 5 bases remained unmatched. Germline lookup yields CDR1 MGHRA and CDR2 YSYEKL. The CDR3 is CASSGQGRSNQPQHF. As DNA, the CDR3 is TGCGCCAGCAGTGGACAGGGCCGAAGCAATCAGCCCCAGCATTTT.

This rearrangement joins TRBV18 to TRBJ1-2, with D uncertain. Trimming removed 1 base at V and 3 bases at J, with 12 bases between. Germline lookup yields CDR1 KGHSH and CDR2 LQKENI. This CDR3 contains 15 residues. The CDR3 loop is CASSPRGNGDYGYTF. The CDR3 DNA reads as TGTGCCAGCTCACCACGAGGGAATGGGGACTATGGCTACACCTTC.

The chain recombines TRBV5-4 with TRBJ1-1; D gene unclear. The V and J ends lost 0 bases and 5 bases respectively, with 14 bases between them. The germline V gene encodes CDR1 SGHNT and CDR2 YYREEE (reference sequence). The CDR3 spans 15 residues. CDR3: CASSLDRERRTEAFF. CDR3 DNA sequence: TGTGCCAGCAGCTTGGACCGGGAGAGGAGGACTGAAGCTTTCTTT. Combining the CDR3 with reference TRBV5-4 and TRBJ1-1 gives the whole variable domain ETGVTQSPTHLIKTRGQQVTLRCSSQSGHNTVSWYQQALGQGPQFIFQYYREEENGRGNFPPRFSGLQFPNYSSELNVNALELDDSALYLCASSLDRERRTEAFFGQGTRLTVV.

V and J are TRBV27 and TRBJ2-1; unclear D gene. V lost 3 bases, J lost 8 bases, and 14 bases lay in between. The CDR3 sequence is 14 residues long. Germline V CDR1 and CDR2: MNHEY, SMNVEV (reference sequence). In nucleotides, the CDR3 is TGTGCCAGCAGTTTCGTGAGGTTGGATCATGAGCAGTTCTTC. The encoded protein is CASSFVRLDHEQFF.

The genes are TRBV10-3 and TRBJ2-7, with D unclear. Germline-derived CDR1 and CDR2 are ENHRY and SYGVKD. The CDR3 is made up of 13 amino acids. The V end was cut by 4 bases, the J end by 3 bases, with 10 bases between. The CDR3 sequence is CAISVTRLYEQYF. The CDR3 nucleotides read TGTGCCATCAGTGTTACGCGACTCTACGAGCAGTACTTC.

The V call is TRBV5-1, the J call TRBJ2-5, with TRBD2 matching 9 bases. CDR3 length: 20 residues. After removal of 4 bases from V and 4 bases from J, the junction contained 23 bases not matched to a gene. Germline V gene lookup returns CDR1 SGHRS and CDR2 YFSETQ. The CDR3 DNA is TGCGCCAGCAGCCTCTTCCGGGGTAGCGGGGGAGACGCGAAGAGAGAGACCCAGTACTTC. This codes for CASSLFRGSGGDAKRETQYF.

The chain recombines TRBV6-2 or TRBV6-3 with TRBJ1-2, with TRBD1 matching 7 bases. The CDR3 is 13 amino acids. Trimming took 5 bases from V and 7 from J; bases not matched to a gene: 7. In germline, CDR1 is MNHEY, CDR2 SVGEGT. The CDR3 DNA reads as TGTGCCAGCAGTCGAGGACAGGCGCGTGGCTACACCTTC. It translates to CASSRGQARGYTF.